One sample yielded the 17 T cell receptor beta chains listed below, sequenced in a study of T cells in Graves' hyperthyroidism and ophthalmopathy. RNA transcripts yielded amplified TCR beta CDR3 regions. The study used the HTBI primer set for a first-round RT-PCR of the TCR CDR3. From the multiplex PCR reads, TCRdb called clonotypes with MiXCR, one entry per CDR3 protein. The repertoire holds about 640,000 distinct CDR3 sequences, with about 14% as singletons. The sample was blood. Source of these receptors: a woman aged 45-65 years with Graves' ophthalmopathy.

Here the CDR3 reads CSVASNLGTELFF. In DNA form, the CDR3 reads TGCAGCGTTGCCTCCAACTTGGGGACGGAGCTGTTTTTT. The rearrangement uses TRBV29-1 and TRBJ2-2; D assignment may be TRBD1 or TRBD2 (5 bases each). The CDR3 extends over 13 amino acids. Looked up from germline, CDR1 is SQVTM and CDR2 is ANQGSEA. Trimming took 4 bases from V and 10 from J, leaving 16 bases between them.

This clonotype came up many times. CDR3 in amino acids: CASSWGGDEQYF. The CDR3 region has the DNA TGTGCCAGCAGCTGGGGGGGGGACGAGCAGTACTTC. The chain has TRBV7-9 and TRBJ2-7, with 7 bases identical to TRBD2. The CDR3 is made up of 12 amino acids. Trimming took 4 bases from V and 5 from J; bases not matched to a gene: 2. CDR1 is SEHNR, CDR2 FQNEAQ, per germline (reference sequence).

This clonotype came up many times. The chain joins TRBV28 to TRBJ2-5, with 12 bases identical to TRBD2. Per germline, CDR1 MDHEN and CDR2 SYDVKM. V was clipped by 6 bases and J by 1 base; unmatched bases: 6. The length of the CDR3 is 16 residues. CDR3 residues: CASSPSGRALQETQYF. The CDR3 DNA reads as TGTGCCAGCAGCCCTAGCGGGAGGGCCCTCCAAGAGACCCAGTACTTC.

The rearrangement links TRBV20-1 to TRBJ2-4; 10 bases fit TRBD2. The length of the CDR3 is 18 residues. V lost 7 bases and J lost 0; bases outside the gene matches: 15. The germline V gene encodes CDR1 DFQATT and CDR2 SNEGSKA (reference sequence). The CDR3 sequence is CSVRGLAQPSLAKNIQYF. In DNA, the CDR3 is TGCAGTGTCAGGGGACTAGCGCAACCCTCTCTAGCCAAAAACATTCAGTACTTC.

The V gene is TRBV28, the J gene TRBJ2-2; D is uncertain. V lost 5 bases to trimming and J lost 0 bases, with 10 bases between them. The germline V gene encodes CDR1 MDHEN and CDR2 SYDVKM. The CDR3 extends over 15 amino acids. The CDR3 loop is CASSPSTSNTGELFF. The CDR3 DNA is TGTGCCAGCAGTCCTAGTACTTCGAACACCGGGGAGCTGTTTTTT.

As DNA, the CDR3 is TGTGCCAGCAGTGCACTGACAGGGTCGGGGACTGAAGCTTTCTTT. This sequence encodes CASSALTGSGTEAFF. The chain recombines TRBV6-1 with TRBJ1-1, with 7 bases aligning to TRBD1. This CDR3 contains 15 residues. The ends lost 4 bases at V and 5 bases at J; junction bases unmatched: 10. In germline, CDR1 is MNHNS, CDR2 SASEGT.

This clonotype was observed many times. The J gene is TRBJ2-1, the V gene TRBV6-2 or TRBV6-3; 10 nucleotides agree with TRBD2. Losses at the gene ends were 2 bases for V and 7 bases for J; bases not matched to a gene: 11. The CDR3 runs to 17 residues. Germline loops: CDR1 MNHEY, CDR2 SVGEGT. The CDR3 here is CASSYPILAGDGNEQFF. The DNA of the CDR3 is TGTGCCAGCAGTTACCCCATCCTAGCGGGAGATGGAAATGAGCAGTTCTTC.

This chain links TRBV18 with TRBJ1-2; 8 bases are shared with TRBD1. Trimming at V came to 0 bases and at J to 4 bases, leaving 7 bases not matched to a gene. The CDR3 is made up of 16 amino acids. From germline, CDR1 is KGHSH and CDR2 LQKENI. The chain's CDR3 is CASSPPRTGRGYGYTF. The CDR3 nucleotides read TGTGCCAGCTCACCACCGAGGACAGGGAGGGGCTATGGCTACACCTTC.

At least ten counts were recorded for this clonotype. This sequence joins TRBV30 and TRBJ1-2, with a possible D match to TRBD1 (5 bases). Trimming cost V 0 bases and J 4 bases, with 12 bases left between them. The CDR3 has 14 residues. The V gene's germline CDR1 is GTSNPN and CDR2 SVGIG (reference sequence). CDR3 nucleotides: TGTGCCTGGAGTGTACTCTTGGGACTCTATGGCTACACCTTC. It yields the protein CAWSVLLGLYGYTF.

This clonotype was detected many times. J is TRBJ1-3 and V is TRBV5-1; the D gene is possibly TRBD1 (6 bases). V lost 3 bases and J lost 5, with 12 bases in between. Germline V lookup: CDR1 SGHRS, CDR2 YFSETQ. The CDR3 length is 14 residues. In DNA form, the CDR3 reads TGCGCCAGCAGCTCTGGACAGAGTCGAAACACCATATATTTT. Amino acids: CASSSGQSRNTIYF. The full variable domain, rest sourced from reference TRBV5-1 and TRBJ1-3, is KAGVTQTPRYLIKTRGQQVTLSCSPISGHRSVSWYQQTPGQGLQFLFEYFSETQRNKGNFPGRFSGRQFSNSRSEMNVSTLELGDSALYLCASSSGQSRNTIYFGEGSWLTVV.

This clonotype was counted a few times. The chain joins TRBV3-1 to TRBJ2-7, with 9 positions matching TRBD2. With V trimmed by 0 bases and J by 3 bases, 12 bases remained unmatched. This CDR3 contains 18 residues. Germline V CDR1 and CDR2: LGHDT, YNNKEL (reference sequence). CDR3 nucleotide sequence: TGTGCCAGCAGCCAAGAGTTTAGTGCGGGAGGGCCATACTACGAGCAGTACTTC. Translated, it gives CASSQEFSAGGPYYEQYF.

Note on this clonotype: The junction differs from germline at one of its ends, possibly a read error. The DNA of the CDR3 is TGCAGCGTCCGACAGGGGACGAACACTGAAACTTTCTTT. This sequence encodes CSVRQGTNTETFF. The J gene is TRBJ1-1, the V gene TRBV29-1; 8 nucleotides agree with TRBD1. The CDR3 is made up of 13 amino acids. Germline loops: CDR1 SQVTM, CDR2 ANQGSEA.

This CDR3 is CASSDASGRAYEQYF. The CDR3 DNA sequence: TGTGCCAGCAGTGATGCGAGCGGGAGGGCCTACGAGCAGTACTTC. The chain is built from TRBV2 and TRBJ2-7; 10 positions agree with TRBD2. With 3 bases clipped from V and 2 bases from J, the junction kept 4 bases outside the gene matches. Germline V gives CDR1 SNHLY, CDR2 FYNNEI. The CDR3 is 15 amino acids.

The rearrangement joins TRBV19 to TRBJ1-1, with D unresolved. The CDR3 extends over 12 amino acids. V lost 3 bases and J 1 base, leaving 3 bases between the germline ends. Germline CDR1 is LNHDA and CDR2 is SQIVND (reference sequence). DNA of the CDR3: TGTGCCAGTAGTATCCCGAACACTGAAGCTTTCTTT. Protein sequence: CASSIPNTEAFF. The full variable domain, completed using reference TRBV19 and TRBJ1-1, is DGGITQSPKYLFRKEGQNVTLSCEQNLNHDAMYWYRQDPGQGLRLIYYSQIVNDFQKGDIAEGYSVSREKKESFPLTVTSAQKNPTAFYLCASSIPNTEAFFGQGTRLTVV.

This clonotype appeared a few times. The chain has TRBV29-1 and TRBJ2-1, with 7 bases fitting TRBD2. CDR3 length: 11 amino acids. From germline, CDR1 is SQVTM and CDR2 ANQGSEA. V gave up 6 bases and J gave up 9 bases; unmatched junction bases: 5. CDR3 region: CSVRWGGEQFF. DNA of the CDR3: TGCAGCGTCAGGTGGGGGGGTGAGCAGTTCTTC.

In this sample, this clonotype turned up many times. The chain is built from TRBV2 and TRBJ1-2; D might be TRBD1 (6 bases). The CDR3 is 13 residues long. Germline-derived CDR1 and CDR2 are SNHLY and FYNNEI. Trimming pared 5 bases from V and 8 bases from J, leaving 15 bases between. This CDR3 reads CASSPTGAPGYTF. The CDR3 DNA sequence: TGTGCCAGCAGTCCGACAGGAGCCCCCGGCTACACCTTC.

This clonotype was seen only a few times. V usage is TRBV6-6 and J usage is TRBJ2-3, with D uncertain. The germline V gene encodes CDR1 MNHNY and CDR2 SVGAGI (reference sequence). Trimming cost V 2 bases and J 2 bases, with 5 bases left between them. The CDR3 has 13 amino acids. The DNA of the CDR3 is TGTGCCAGCAGTTACAGATTCACAGATACGCAGTATTTT. It translates to CASSYRFTDTQYF.